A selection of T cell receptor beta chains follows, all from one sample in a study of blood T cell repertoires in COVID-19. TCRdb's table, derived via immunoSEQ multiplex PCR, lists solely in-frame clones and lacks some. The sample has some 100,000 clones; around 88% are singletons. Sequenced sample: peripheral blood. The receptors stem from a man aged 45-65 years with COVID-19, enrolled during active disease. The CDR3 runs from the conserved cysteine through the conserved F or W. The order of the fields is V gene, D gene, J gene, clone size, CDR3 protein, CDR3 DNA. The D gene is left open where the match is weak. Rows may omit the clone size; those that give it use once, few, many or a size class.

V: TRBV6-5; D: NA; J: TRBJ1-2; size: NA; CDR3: CASREDGSYGYTF; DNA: TGTGCCAGCAGGGAGGACGGGTCCTATGGCTACACCTTC
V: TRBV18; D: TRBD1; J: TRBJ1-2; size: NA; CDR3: CASSTGTGVGYTF; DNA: TGTGCCAGCTCAACCGGGACAGGGGTCGGCTACACCTTC
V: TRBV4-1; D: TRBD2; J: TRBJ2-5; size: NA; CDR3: CASSQDVTSGGGETQYF; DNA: TGCGCCAGCAGCCAAGATGTGACTAGCGGGGGGGGAGAGACCCAGTACTTC
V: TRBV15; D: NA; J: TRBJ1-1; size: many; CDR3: CATSRGGMNTEAFF; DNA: TGTGCCACCAGCAGGGGGGGGATGAACACTGAAGCTTTCTTT
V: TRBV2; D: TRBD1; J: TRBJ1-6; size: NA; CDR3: CASKVGQGYNSPLHF; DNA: TGTGCCAGCAAAGTCGGACAGGGATATAATTCACCCCTCCACTTT
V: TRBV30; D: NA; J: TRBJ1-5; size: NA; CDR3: CAWSVIGGNQPQHF; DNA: TGTGCCTGGAGTGTCATCGGGGGCAATCAGCCCCAGCATTTT
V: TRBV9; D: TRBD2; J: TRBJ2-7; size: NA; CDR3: CASSPDPFGGGFYEQYF; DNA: TGTGCCAGCAGCCCAGACCCTTTTGGGGGGGGTTTCTACGAGCAGTACTTC
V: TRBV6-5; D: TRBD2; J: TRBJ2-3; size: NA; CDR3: CASTPLAGGPDTQYF; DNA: TGTGCCAGCACCCCACTAGCGGGGGGGCCCGATACGCAGTATTTT
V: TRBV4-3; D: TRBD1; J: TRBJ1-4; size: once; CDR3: CASSQDKSRGREKLFF; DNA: TGCGCCAGCAGCCAAGATAAAAGCAGGGGGCGCGAAAAACTGTTTTTT
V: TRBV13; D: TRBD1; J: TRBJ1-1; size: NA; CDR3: CASSLGGDRVTEAFF; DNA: TGTGCCAGCAGCTTAGGAGGGGACAGGGTCACTGAAGCTTTCTTT
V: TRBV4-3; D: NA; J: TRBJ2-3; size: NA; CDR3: CASSQGGFGPSTDTQYF; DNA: TGCGCCAGCAGCCAAGGAGGGTTTGGACCTAGCACAGATACGCAGTATTTT
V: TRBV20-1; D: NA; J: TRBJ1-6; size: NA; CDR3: CSASYPGKDSPLHF; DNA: TGCAGTGCTAGTTACCCAGGGAAGGATTCACCCCTCCACTTT
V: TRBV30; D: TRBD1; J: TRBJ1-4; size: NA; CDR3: CAVDREGKLFF; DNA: TGTGCCGTTGACAGGGAAGGAAAACTGTTTTTT
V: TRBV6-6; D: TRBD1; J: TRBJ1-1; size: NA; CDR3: CASRNPGGTEAFF; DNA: TGTGCCAGCAGAAATCCAGGGGGAACTGAAGCTTTCTTT
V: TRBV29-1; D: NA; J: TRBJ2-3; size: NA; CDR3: CSVREPAGTDTQYF; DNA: TGCAGCGTTAGGGAGCCAGCGGGCACAGATACGCAGTATTTT
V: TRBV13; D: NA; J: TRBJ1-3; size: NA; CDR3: CASSLVQPGVTLSGNTIYF; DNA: TGTGCCAGCAGCTTAGTCCAACCGGGTGTCACCCTCTCTGGAAACACCATATATTTT
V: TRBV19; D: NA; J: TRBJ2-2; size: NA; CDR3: CASSMDGTGGLTGELFF; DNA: TGTGCCAGTAGTATGGACGGAACCGGGGGACTTACCGGGGAGCTGTTTTTT
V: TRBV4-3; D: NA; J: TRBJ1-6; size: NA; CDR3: CASSQEFQNSPLHF; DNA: TGCGCCAGCAGCCAAGAATTTCAGAACTCACCCCTCCACTTT
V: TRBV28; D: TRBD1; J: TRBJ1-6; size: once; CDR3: CASTNRGSNSPLHF; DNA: TGTGCCAGCACTAACAGGGGTAGCAATTCACCCCTCCACTTT
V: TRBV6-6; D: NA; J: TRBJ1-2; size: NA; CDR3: CASSYGGAGYTF; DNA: TGTGCCAGCAGTTACGGGGGCGCCGGCTACACCTTC
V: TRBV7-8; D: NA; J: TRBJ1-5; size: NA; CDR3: CASSKGGYDRSNQPQHF; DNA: TGTGCCAGCAGTAAAGGGGGTTACGACAGGTCGAATCAGCCCCAGCATTTT
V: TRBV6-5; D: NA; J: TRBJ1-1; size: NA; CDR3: CASSSLGAWTEAFF; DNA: TGTGCCAGCAGTTCACTGGGGGCTTGGACTGAAGCTTTCTTT
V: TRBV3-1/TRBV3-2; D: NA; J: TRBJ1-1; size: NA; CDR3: CASSQRENTEAFF; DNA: TGTGCCAGCAGCCAGCGGGAGAACACTGAAGCTTTCTTT
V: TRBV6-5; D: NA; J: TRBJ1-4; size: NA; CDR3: CASRAIANEKLFF; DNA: TGTGCCAGCAGAGCGATTGCTAATGAAAAACTGTTTTTT